A selection of T cell receptor beta chains follows, all from one sample in a study of blood T cell repertoires in COVID-19. The protocol was immunoSEQ multiplex PCR, while the TCRdb copy is restricted to in-frame clones and leaves out a portion. The sample shows about 83,000 clones, about 86% of them seen only once. What was sequenced was peripheral blood. Every receptor here comes from a woman at least 80 years old in a cohort sampled during active or convalescent COVID-19. Each CDR3 is given with its conserved first and last residue. The order of the fields is V gene, J gene, D gene, clone size, CDR3 DNA, CDR3 protein. A D gene is named only where the DNA matches it firmly. Rows give clone size only sometimes, using once, few, many, or a class for an expanded clone.

TRBV7-9	TRBJ1-2	-	-	TGTGCCAGCAGCCTCAGCGGGGGGAGAGACTATGGCTACACCTTC	CASSLSGGRDYGYTF
TRBV25-1	TRBJ2-2	-	-	TGTGCCAGCAGTAATAGGGGCACCGGGGAGCTGTTTTTT	CASSNRGTGELFF
TRBV12-3/TRBV12-4	TRBJ1-1	-	few	TGTGCCAGCAGTTTAGGGGGCATTGAAGCTTTCTTT	CASSLGGIEAFF
TRBV5-5	TRBJ2-3	-	-	TGTGCCAGCAGCCCTCCCCAGAGCGGCAGCACAGATACGCAGTATTTT	CASSPPQSGSTDTQYF
TRBV18	TRBJ1-1	-	-	TGTGCCAGCGCCAACGCACAGAACACTGAAGCTTTCTTT	CASANAQNTEAFF
TRBV5-1	TRBJ2-2	TRBD2	-	TGCGCCAGCAGCCGGGGGAGGGAGAACACCGGGGAGCTGTTTTTT	CASSRGRENTGELFF
TRBV19	TRBJ2-1	TRBD1	once	TGTGCCAGTAAGGGACAGGGTCGCGTGAATGAGCAGTTCTTC	CASKGQGRVNEQFF
TRBV5-1	TRBJ1-1	TRBD1	-	TGCGCCAGCAGCTTGGCCAGCGGGACAGGGGGCAACACTGAAGCTTTCTTT	CASSLASGTGGNTEAFF
TRBV10-3	TRBJ2-2	-	-	TGTGCCATCAGTGAGCCCCCCCCAGACACCGGGGAGCTGTTTTTT	CAISEPPPDTGELFF
TRBV5-4	TRBJ2-3	-	-	TGTGCCAGCATTGGGGGCAGTAGCACAGATACGCAGTATTTT	CASIGGSSTDTQYF
TRBV30	TRBJ2-5	-	-	TGTGCCGGGGAGGGGGGGGCCCAAGAGACCCAGTACTTC	CAGEGGAQETQYF
TRBV7-8	TRBJ2-3	-	-	TGTGCCAGCAGATGGGGGACAACGGCAGATACGCAGTATTTT	CASRWGTTADTQYF
TRBV10-2	TRBJ1-1	-	-	TGCGCCAGCAGTGAGGGACAGCTCCAGAACACTGAAGCTTTCTTT	CASSEGQLQNTEAFF
TRBV14	TRBJ1-1	-	-	TGTGCCAGCAGCCCTCAGGCCCCGGTCACTGAAGCTTTCTTT	CASSPQAPVTEAFF
TRBV10-3	TRBJ2-7	TRBD1	-	TGTGCCATCAGACCGGGACAGACCTCCTACGAGCAGTACTTC	CAIRPGQTSYEQYF
TRBV10-1	TRBJ2-5	-	-	TGCGCCAGCAGTGATGCAGGACTGGAGACCCAGTACTTC	CASSDAGLETQYF
TRBV28	TRBJ1-2	TRBD1	-	TGTGCCAGCTCGACGGGTATATCGCCAGGGGGTAACTATGGCTACACCTTC	CASSTGISPGGNYGYTF
TRBV2	TRBJ2-7	-	few	TGTGCCAGCAGTGGTACAGGGAAGTCTCCCTACGAGCAGTACTTC	CASSGTGKSPYEQYF
TRBV12-3/TRBV12-4	TRBJ1-1	-	-	TGTGCCAGCAGTTTGACAGTGAACACTGAAGCTTTCTTT	CASSLTVNTEAFF
TRBV24-1	TRBJ2-1	TRBD2	once	TGTGCCACCAGTGATGGGGGACTAGCGGGCTCGGGAGAGCAGTTCTTC	CATSDGGLAGSGEQFF
TRBV2	TRBJ2-7	TRBD2	-	TGTGCCAGCAGTGAGGGGGGAGCGGGGGCATGGCGAGAGCAGTACTTC	CASSEGGAGAWREQYF
TRBV5-1	TRBJ2-5	-	-	TGCGCCAGCAGCTTGGCAGCAGCGACGCTACTCCAAGAGACCCAGTACTTC	CASSLAAATLLQETQYF
TRBV11-2	TRBJ1-1	-	once	TGTGCCAGCAGCAGCCGATATGTACCCTGGGCTTTCTTT	CASSSRYVPWAFF
TRBV7-8	TRBJ1-2	TRBD1	-	TGTGCCAGCAGCGTAGTACAGGGGGTTGGCTACACCTTC	CASSVVQGVGYTF
TRBV19	TRBJ1-1	-	-	TGTGCCAGTAGTATCGGGCCAGGGTTGAACACTGAAGCTTTCTTT	CASSIGPGLNTEAFF
TRBV12-2	TRBJ2-1	-	-	TGTGCAAGTCGCTTAGAGCAGCGGGAGGGCTACAATGAGCAGTTCTTC	CASRLEQREGYNEQFF
TRBV5-4	TRBJ2-2	TRBD2	-	TGTGCCAGCAGCACTAGCGGGGTGAACACCGGGGAGCTGTTTTTT	CASSTSGVNTGELFF
TRBV5-4	TRBJ2-1	TRBD2	-	TGTGCCAGCAGCTTGGGACTAGCGGGAAGGTACAATGAGCAGTTCTTC	CASSLGLAGRYNEQFF
TRBV5-1	TRBJ2-2	TRBD2	-	TGCGCCAGCAGCTTTAGCGGGAGGGACACCGGGGAGCTGTTTTTT	CASSFSGRDTGELFF
TRBV24-1	TRBJ1-5	TRBD1	-	TGTGCCACCAGTTCTTCGTTCGGGTCGGGACAGGGACACCAGCCCCAGCATTTT	CATSSSFGSGQGHQPQHF
TRBV21-1	TRBJ2-7	-	once	TGTGCCAGCAGCAAAGGGGCCCCCGCTAGCGGGGGTTACTACGAGCAGTACTTC	CASSKGAPASGGYYEQYF
TRBV19	TRBJ1-1	-	-	TGTGCCAGTAGTGGCGGAGCATTATCGGCTGAAGCTTTCTTT	CASSGGALSAEAFF
TRBV20-1	TRBJ2-5	-	-	TGCAGTGCTAGTGACCCAGGGGTTGGAGAGACCCAGTACTTC	CSASDPGVGETQYF
TRBV10-1	TRBJ2-7	TRBD1	-	TGCGCCAGCAGTGAGCTATCCTTGACAGGGTACGAGCAGTACTTC	CASSELSLTGYEQYF
TRBV6-6	TRBJ2-2	-	-	TGTGCCAGCACCGACAGTTGGCCCTCGAACACCGGGGAGCTGTTTTTT	CASTDSWPSNTGELFF
TRBV27	TRBJ2-7	TRBD2	-	TGTGCCAGCAGTTCGACTAGCGGGAGGGGCTACGAGCAGTACTTC	CASSSTSGRGYEQYF
TRBV5-1	TRBJ2-3	TRBD1	-	TGCGCCAGCAGCGACCGACAGGGGGCAACAGATACGCAGTATTTT	CASSDRQGATDTQYF
TRBV7-7	TRBJ2-2	-	-	TGTGCTAGCAGCTTAGCACGGGGAGCCGGGGAGCTGTTTTTT	CASSLARGAGELFF
TRBV5-4	TRBJ2-2	-	-	TGTGCCAGCAGCCAGCCTTCGAGGCAATCCGGGGAGCTGTTTTTT	CASSQPSRQSGELFF
TRBV7-6	TRBJ1-1	TRBD1	-	TGTGCCAGCAGCAACTGGGACAGGGTGAACACTGAAGCTTTCTTT	CASSNWDRVNTEAFF
TRBV7-2	TRBJ2-5	-	-	TGTGCCAGCAGCTTAGCCCCCCGAACTGGGAGAGAGACCCAGTACTTC	CASSLAPRTGRETQYF
TRBV5-5	TRBJ1-2	TRBD1	-	TGTGCCAGCAGCTTACAGGGGGACTATGGCTACACCTTC	CASSLQGDYGYTF
TRBV7-6	TRBJ2-1	TRBD2	-	TGTGCCAGCAGCCCCACGGGACTAGCGGGACAGCGTGAGCAGTTCTTC	CASSPTGLAGQREQFF
TRBV9	TRBJ2-2	-	-	TGTGCCAGCAGCTCGGACAGGAACACCGGGGAGCTGTTTTTT	CASSSDRNTGELFF